The 22 T cell receptor beta chains below were found in one sample sequenced in a study of T cells in Graves' hyperthyroidism and ophthalmopathy. Authors of the study amplified TCR beta CDR3 regions from RNA transcripts. A first-round RT-PCR of the TCR CDR3 used the HTBI primer set. TCRdb re-derived calls from the multiplex PCR reads in MiXCR, one entry per CDR3 protein. This sample carries around 420,000 distinct CDR3 sequences, 15% to 18% of them seen once, and the ten largest clones take 7.5% to 9%. Sequenced: blood. The receptors shown here come from a woman in her late teens or twenties with Graves' hyperthyroidism.

The CDR3 DNA reads as TGTGCCACCAGGGGCGGCAGGGGGCATGTCGGGGAGCTGTTTTTT. Encoded protein: CATRGGRGHVGELFF. The chain couples TRBV24-1 to TRBJ2-2, with TRBD1 matching 8 bases. There are 15 residues in the CDR3. Germline values: CDR1 KGHDR, CDR2 SFDVKD. After removal of 7 bases from V and 7 bases from J, the junction contained 10 bases not matched to a gene.

This clonotype was seen many times. The chain employs TRBV6-1 and TRBJ1-2; the D gene is possibly TRBD1 (5 bases). The germline V and J ends were trimmed by 9 bases and 10 bases, with 24 bases remaining between them. The CDR3 covers 14 residues. Germline-derived CDR1 and CDR2 are MNHNS and SASEGT. CDR3 residues: CASRRVGLQRAYTF. CDR3 DNA: TGTGCCAGTAGGCGTGTGGGGCTCCAGAGAGCCTACACCTTC.

This clonotype was seen at least ten times. CDR3 sequence (DNA): TGTGCCAGCAGCCTGACCGGGACTAGTAGAGAGCAGTACTTC. It is translated as CASSLTGTSREQYF. The chain employs TRBV11-1 and TRBJ2-7, with 8 nucleotides matching TRBD2. From germline, CDR1 is SGHAT and CDR2 FQDESV (reference sequence). This CDR3 region has 14 residues. The V gene end was trimmed by 5 bases and the J gene end by 7 bases; junction bases not matched to a gene: 10.

This clonotype was found once. The chain has TRBV6-2 or TRBV6-3 and TRBJ2-5; possible D gene TRBD1, 8 bases. Per the germline V gene, CDR1 is MNHEY and CDR2 is SVGEGT. With 5 bases removed from V and 7 bases from J, the gap between germline ends came to 20 bases. The CDR3 is 15 amino acids. The CDR3 nucleotides are TGTGCCAGCAGTCCCGGACAGGGAGGGATGACGACCCAGTACTTC. The encoded protein is CASSPGQGGMTTQYF.

The rearrangement joins TRBV20-1 to TRBJ2-1; D gene unclear. The V end lost 3 bases, the J end lost 10 bases, and 4 bases lay between the germline ends. Germline V gives CDR1 DFQATT, CDR2 SNEGSKA (reference sequence). The CDR3 consists of 9 residues. This CDR3 reads CSAREEQFF. The CDR3 nucleotides read TGCAGTGCTAGGGAGGAGCAGTTCTTC.

This clonotype was counted between two and nine times. The chain joins TRBV12-3 or TRBV12-4 to TRBJ2-3; TRBD2 agrees at 10 bases. The CDR3 has 15 residues. J lost 4 bases, V lost 5 bases, and 6 bases had no gene match. The CDR3 protein is CASSHGTSAADTQYF. In DNA, the CDR3 is TGTGCCAGCAGTCACGGGACTAGCGCAGCAGATACGCAGTATTTT.

The chain uses TRBV7-9 and TRBJ2-1; 7 bases are a match to TRBD2. Germline V gene sequence: CDR1 SEHNR, CDR2 FQNEAQ (reference sequence). The CDR3 has 14 amino acids. Trimming took 1 base from V and 8 from J; bases not matched to a gene: 5. The CDR3 here is CASSLVGGSDEQFF. In nucleotides, the CDR3 is TGTGCCAGCAGCTTAGTGGGAGGGAGCGATGAGCAGTTCTTC.

A few counts support this clonotype. The chain has TRBV6-2 or TRBV6-3 and TRBJ2-1; the match to TRBD1 covers 7 bases. The length of the CDR3 is 13 residues. Germline V gene sequence: CDR1 MNHEY, CDR2 SVGEGT. With 7 bases clipped from V and 10 bases from J, the junction kept 10 bases outside the gene matches. The CDR3 DNA reads TGTGCCAGCATCTCCGGGACAGCGAGGGAGCAGTTCTTC. Amino acid sequence: CASISGTAREQFF.

This rearrangement joins TRBV2 to TRBJ2-3; possibly TRBD1 for D (9 bases). The CDR3 contains 20 residues. V was trimmed by 1 base and J by 5 bases, leaving 28 bases between them. Germline V gene data show CDR1 as SNHLY and CDR2 as FYNNEI. The CDR3 loop reads CASSEGGTGSGAGAKDTQYF. For the CDR3, the DNA is TGTGCCAGCAGTGAAGGCGGGACAGGGAGCGGAGCGGGGGCGAAAGATACGCAGTATTTT.

This rearrangement joins TRBV7-9 to TRBJ1-2, with a tentative D call TRBD1 (6 bases). Per germline, CDR1 SEHNR and CDR2 FQNEAQ (reference sequence). The V and J ends lost 2 bases and 4 bases respectively, with 20 bases between them. This CDR3 is built from 17 residues. The chain's CDR3 is CASSLLQDSPSSYGYTF. CDR3 nucleotides: TGTGCCAGCAGCTTATTACAGGACAGCCCCTCAAGCTATGGCTACACCTTC.

This clonotype was seen a few times. The genes are TRBV18 and TRBJ2-2; a possible D gene is TRBD2 (5 bases). Germline lookup yields CDR1 KGHSH and CDR2 LQKENI. The CDR3 loop spans 17 amino acids. Trimming took off 1 base at V and 4 bases at J, with 16 bases between the two ends. The CDR3 nucleotides read TGTGCCAGCTCACCACGGGATCCGGGGAGCGGCACCGGGGAGCTGTTTTTT. It codes for CASSPRDPGSGTGELFF.

Ten or more counts support this clonotype. This chain connects TRBV30 to TRBJ1-1; TRBD1 aligns across 7 bases. V trimming: 4 bases; J trimming: 5 bases; junction bases outside the gene matches: 7. CDR1 and CDR2 (germline): GTSNPN, SVGIG (reference sequence). This CDR3 has 13 amino acids. The CDR3 DNA reads TGTGCCTGGAACAGGGGTTTGGAGACTGAAGCTTTCTTT. It codes for CAWNRGLETEAFF.

This rearrangement joins TRBV29-1 to TRBJ2-1, with 9 positions matching TRBD1. Germline loops: CDR1 SQVTM, CDR2 ANQGSEA. The CDR3 runs 13 residues. V gave up 7 bases and J gave up 7 bases; unmatched junction bases: 8. This CDR3 reads CSGWTGVGNEQFF. CDR3 sequence (DNA): TGCAGCGGATGGACAGGGGTGGGGAATGAGCAGTTCTTC.

This clonotype was observed at least ten times. The chain couples TRBV5-1 to TRBJ2-1; the D is unclear. CDR1 and CDR2 (germline): SGHRS, YFSETQ. V was pared by 4 bases and J by 8 bases, with 16 bases between. The CDR3 loop spans 14 amino acids. DNA of the CDR3: TGCGCCAGCAGCCGTTGGACCCCCGCCGATGAGCAGTTCTTC. Translated: CASSRWTPADEQFF.

The chain recombines TRBV4-1 with TRBJ1-4; D possibly corresponds to TRBD1 (6 bases). V was trimmed by 4 bases and J by 0 bases, leaving 12 bases between them. This CDR3 is built from 16 residues. Germline V gene data show CDR1 as MGHRA and CDR2 as YSYEKL. The CDR3 sequence is CASSLQGGATNEKLFF. As DNA, the CDR3 is TGCGCCAGCAGCCTCCAAGGGGGGGCAACTAATGAAAAACTGTTTTTT.

This clonotype was seen repeatedly, ten times or more. The chain links TRBV13 to TRBJ2-7, with TRBD1 matching 7 bases. The CDR3 sequence is 15 residues long. J lost 3 bases, V lost 1 base, and 6 bases had no gene match. Germline V gene lookup returns CDR1 PRHDT and CDR2 FYEKMQ (reference sequence). The CDR3 DNA sequence: TGTGCCAGCAGCTTAGCCCCGGACAGGCGCTACGAGCAGTACTTC. Translating gives CASSLAPDRRYEQYF.

This clonotype was detected a few times. This rearrangement joins TRBV12-3 or TRBV12-4 to TRBJ2-7; 7 bases align to TRBD1. The CDR3 consists of 13 residues. With 6 bases clipped from V and 2 bases from J, the junction kept 4 bases outside the gene matches. The CDR3 DNA is TGTGCCAGCAGGAGGGACAGCACCTACGAGCAGTACTTC. Residues: CASRRDSTYEQYF.

This clonotype was recorded at least ten times. The V and J genes are TRBV5-1 and TRBJ2-3; possible D gene TRBD2, 5 bases. The V end lost 5 bases, the J end lost 2 bases, and 15 bases lay between the germline ends. The germline gives CDR1 SGHRS, CDR2 YFSETQ. The length of the CDR3 is 15 residues. The CDR3 DNA reads as TGCGCCAGCAGAAGTGGCGGGTTTACCACAGATACGCAGTATTTT. Translation: CASRSGGFTTDTQYF.

The J gene is TRBJ1-1, the V gene TRBV6-1; TRBD1 might be the D (5 bases). Germline V lookup: CDR1 MNHNS, CDR2 SASEGT. V was pared by 10 bases and J by 1 base, with 19 bases between. This CDR3 comprises 15 residues. CDR3 region: CATSLARTPNTEAFF. The CDR3 coding sequence is TGTGCCACCTCCCTTGCGCGGACACCGAACACTGAAGCTTTCTTT.

This clonotype was seen only a few times. In DNA, the CDR3 is TGTGCCAGCAGTGACGGTGACACCGGGGAGCTGTTTTTT. Translated, it gives CASSDGDTGELFF. This chain links TRBV6-4 with TRBJ2-2; no clear D. Looked up from germline, CDR1 is MRHNA and CDR2 is SNTAGT. The CDR3 runs to 13 residues. V was shortened by 2 bases and J by 3 bases, with 4 bases between the two germline ends.

This clonotype turned up a few times. The chain couples TRBV25-1 to TRBJ2-3; 8 nucleotides line up with TRBD1. Germline values: CDR1 MGHDK, CDR2 SYGVNS. This CDR3 is built from 17 residues. Trimming removed 1 base from V and 3 bases from J; junction bases left unmatched: 9. CDR3 residues: CASSEWGGRGPTDTQYF. CDR3 in DNA: TGTGCCAGCAGTGAATGGGGTGGCAGGGGGCCGACAGATACGCAGTATTTT.

The chain couples TRBV9 to TRBJ2-7; 11 nucleotides line up with TRBD2. This CDR3 is 16 amino acids long. CDR1 SGDLS and CDR2 YYNGEE come from the germline V gene. Unmatched junction bases numbered 9, after V lost 3 bases and J lost 4 bases. The CDR3 nucleotides are TGTGCCAGCAGCGCCTCTATAGCGGGAGGGCCATACGAGCAGTACTTC. It specifies CASSASIAGGPYEQYF. The variable domain in full, completed from reference TRBV9 and TRBJ2-7, reads DSGVTQTPKHLITATGQRVTLRCSPRSGDLSVYWYQQSLDQGLQFLIQYYNGEERAKGNILERFSAQQFPDLHSELNLSSLELGDSALYFCASSASIAGGPYEQYFGPGTRLTVT.